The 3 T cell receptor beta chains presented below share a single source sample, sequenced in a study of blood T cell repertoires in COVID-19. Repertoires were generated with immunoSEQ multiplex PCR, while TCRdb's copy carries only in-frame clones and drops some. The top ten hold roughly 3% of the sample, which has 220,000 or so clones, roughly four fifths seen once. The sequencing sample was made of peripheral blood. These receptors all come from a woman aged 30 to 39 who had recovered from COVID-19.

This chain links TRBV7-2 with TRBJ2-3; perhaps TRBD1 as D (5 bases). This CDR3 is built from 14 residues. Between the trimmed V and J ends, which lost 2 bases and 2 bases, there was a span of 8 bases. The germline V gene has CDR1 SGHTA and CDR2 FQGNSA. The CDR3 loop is CASSLPGPTDTQYF. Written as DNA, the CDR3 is TGTGCCAGCAGCTTACCAGGGCCCACAGATACGCAGTATTTT.

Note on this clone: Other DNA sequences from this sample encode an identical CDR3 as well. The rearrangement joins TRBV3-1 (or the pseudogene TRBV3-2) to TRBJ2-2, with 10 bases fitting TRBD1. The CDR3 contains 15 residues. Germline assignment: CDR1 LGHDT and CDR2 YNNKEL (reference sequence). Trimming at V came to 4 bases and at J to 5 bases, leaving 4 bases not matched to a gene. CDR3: CASSPRDRGTGELFF. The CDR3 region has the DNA TGTGCCAGCAGCCCCCGGGACAGGGGAACCGGGGAGCTGTTTTTT.

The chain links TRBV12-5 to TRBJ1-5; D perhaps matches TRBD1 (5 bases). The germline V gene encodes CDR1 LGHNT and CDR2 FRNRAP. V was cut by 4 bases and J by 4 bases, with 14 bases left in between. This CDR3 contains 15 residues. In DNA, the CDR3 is TGTGCTAGTGGTTCGCGGCCGGGGGGGAATCAGCCCCAGCATTTT. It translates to CASGSRPGGNQPQHF.